Each of the 15 T cell receptor beta chains below was sequenced from the same sample in a study of cytomegalovirus exposure and HLA in healthy donors. The repertoire was sequenced with immunoSEQ multiplex PCR; TCRdb's copy has only in-frame clones and lacks some. The table shows 150,000 to 200,000 clones, with 84% occurring only once. The sample taken for sequencing was PBMCs. The receptors were gathered from a man aged 30-40 years in good health and CMV-seropositive.

The V call is TRBV9, the J call TRBJ1-2; 8 positions agree with TRBD1. The germline V gene has CDR1 SGDLS and CDR2 YYNGEE. This CDR3 spans 15 amino acids. V lost 3 bases to trimming and J lost 2 bases; unmatched junction nucleotides: 6. CDR3 amino acids: CASSGYGQGNYGYTF. Written as DNA, the CDR3 is TGTGCCAGCAGCGGATACGGACAGGGAAACTATGGCTACACCTTC.

This sequence joins TRBV7-6 and TRBJ1-6; 8 positions agree with TRBD1. This CDR3 comprises 18 residues. Germline CDR1 and CDR2: SGHVS and FNYEAQ. V was pared by 4 bases and J by 3 bases, with 11 bases of the junction left unmatched. The CDR3 coding sequence is TGTGCCAGCAGCTCAGGACAGGGTGGTGGCCTCTATAATTCACCCCTCCACTTT. This codes for CASSSGQGGGLYNSPLHF.

The J gene is TRBJ1-1, the V gene TRBV4-1; possibly TRBD1 for D (6 bases). Germline V gene sequence: CDR1 MGHRA, CDR2 YSYEKL. The CDR3 consists of 17 residues. The ends were cut back, 5 bases at V and 4 bases at J, with 23 bases in the middle. The CDR3: CASSGPQGKRISTEAFF. In DNA form, the CDR3 reads TGCGCCAGCAGCGGGCCACAGGGAAAGAGGATAAGCACTGAAGCTTTCTTT.

The chain combines TRBV7-9 with TRBJ2-1, with 8 bases fitting TRBD1. V lost 5 bases and J lost 7; bases outside the gene matches: 10. The germline V gene has CDR1 SEHNR and CDR2 FQNEAQ (reference sequence). The length of the CDR3 is 15 residues. CDR3 sequence reads: CASSPLDRVENEQFF. The CDR3 nucleotides read TGTGCCAGCAGCCCTTTGGACAGGGTGGAAAATGAGCAGTTCTTC.

CDR3 sequence (DNA): TGCGCCAGCAGCCAAGAAATTAGGGTAGCGGGTGGCTACACCTTC. This gives the protein CASSQEIRVAGGYTF. J is TRBJ1-2 and V is TRBV4-3; D gene ambiguous. The germline CDR1 and CDR2 sequences are LGHNA and YSLEER. CDR3 size: 15 residues. V lost 0 bases to trimming and J lost 7 bases, with 15 bases between them.

This chain links TRBV5-8 with TRBJ1-3; D is ambiguous. Germline V gives CDR1 SGHTS, CDR2 YDEGEE. The V and J ends lost 8 bases and 0 bases respectively, with 15 bases between them. This CDR3 is 15 amino acids long. The CDR3 nucleotides read TGTGCCAGAGCCCAAACAGACCGCTCTGGAAACACCATATATTTT. This codes for CARAQTDRSGNTIYF.

The chain recombines TRBV6-5 with TRBJ2-7; tentatively, D is TRBD1 (6 bases). V was shortened by 2 bases and J by 6 bases, with 14 bases between the two germline ends. The germline CDR1 and CDR2 sequences are MNHEY and SVGAGI. The CDR3 runs to 14 residues. The CDR3 loop is CASSYDRTSGEQYF. The CDR3 nucleotides are TGTGCCAGCAGTTACGACAGGACTTCGGGCGAGCAGTACTTC.

The chain uses TRBV6-1 and TRBJ1-1, with 7 bases fitting TRBD1. Germline-derived CDR1 and CDR2 are MNHNS and SASEGT. V lost 6 bases and J lost 10; bases outside the gene matches: 8. The CDR3 runs 12 residues. This chain's CDR3 is CASSEQGRGAFF. The CDR3 region has the DNA TGTGCCAGCAGCGAACAGGGGAGAGGAGCTTTCTTT.

This sequence joins TRBV9 and TRBJ2-1, with 9 bases matching TRBD2. The germline V gene has CDR1 SGDLS and CDR2 YYNGEE. Trimming took 3 bases from V and 3 from J; bases not matched to a gene: 1. CDR3 length: 14 amino acids. DNA of the CDR3: TGTGCCAGCAGCGCTAGCGGGGACTACAATGAGCAGTTCTTC. Translated, it gives CASSASGDYNEQFF.

The rearrangement uses TRBV4-2 and TRBJ2-2, with 12 bases identical to TRBD2. V lost 4 bases and J lost 5; bases outside the gene matches: 5. This CDR3 is 16 amino acids long. Germline values: CDR1 LGHNA, CDR2 YNFKEQ. CDR3 amino acids: CASSLPGTSGTGELFF. For the CDR3, the DNA is TGTGCCAGCAGCCTCCCCGGGACTAGCGGGACCGGGGAGCTGTTTTTT.

This clone has only a few counts. The gene calls are TRBV4-3 and TRBJ2-2; 7 bases align to TRBD2. The CDR3 loop spans 15 amino acids. Germline loops: CDR1 LGHNA, CDR2 YSLEER. J was trimmed by 3 bases and V by 3 bases; bases with no gene match: 4. CDR3 residues: CASSHGLGDTGELFF. CDR3 in DNA: TGCGCCAGCAGCCATGGACTAGGTGACACCGGGGAGCTGTTTTTT.

The J gene is TRBJ2-5, the V gene TRBV2; unclear D gene. Germline values: CDR1 SNHLY, CDR2 FYNNEI. The CDR3 has 12 residues. V was cut by 3 bases and J by 2 bases, with 4 bases left in between. In DNA, the CDR3 is TGTGCCAGCAGTGACCTTCAAGAGACCCAGTACTTC. Protein: CASSDLQETQYF.

The genes are TRBV2 and TRBJ2-4, with 8 positions matching TRBD2. This CDR3 comprises 13 residues. Germline-derived CDR1 and CDR2 are SNHLY and FYNNEI. V gave up 9 bases and J gave up 4 bases; unmatched junction bases: 5. CDR3 nucleotide sequence: TGTGCCAGTAAAGGCGGGGGGAAAAACATTCAGTACTTC. It translates to CASKGGGKNIQYF.

J is TRBJ1-5 and V is TRBV5-1, with TRBD1 matching over 9 bases. The CDR3 extends over 16 amino acids. CDR1 and CDR2 (germline): SGHRS, YFSETQ. Losses at the gene ends were 4 bases for V and 4 bases for J; bases not matched to a gene: 9. Written as DNA, the CDR3 is TGCGCCAGCAGCCTGGGACAGGGCGGAATAAATCAGCCCCAGCATTTT. Translation: CASSLGQGGINQPQHF.

The CDR3 reads CASRPGTENYGYTF. The DNA of the CDR3 is TGTGCCAGCAGACCCGGGACAGAAAACTATGGCTACACCTTC. The V gene is TRBV6-6, the J gene TRBJ1-2; 7 bases map to TRBD1. V lost 6 bases and J lost 2; bases outside the gene matches: 6. The CDR3 extends over 14 amino acids. The germline gives CDR1 MNHNY, CDR2 SVGAGI (reference sequence).